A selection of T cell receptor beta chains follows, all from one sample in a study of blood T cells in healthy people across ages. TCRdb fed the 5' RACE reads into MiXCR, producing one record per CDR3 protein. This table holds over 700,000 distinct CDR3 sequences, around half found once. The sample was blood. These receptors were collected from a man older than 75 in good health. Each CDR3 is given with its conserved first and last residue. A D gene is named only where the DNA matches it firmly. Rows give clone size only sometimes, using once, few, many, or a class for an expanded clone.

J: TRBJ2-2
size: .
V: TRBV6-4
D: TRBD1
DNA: TGTGCCAGCAGTGACGGGACAGGGGCCACCGGGGAGCTGTTTTTT
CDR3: CASSDGTGATGELFF

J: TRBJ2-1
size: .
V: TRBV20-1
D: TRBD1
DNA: TGCAGTGCTACACTACCCGCAGGGGGCCGCAATGAGCAGTTCTTC
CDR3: CSATLPAGGRNEQFF

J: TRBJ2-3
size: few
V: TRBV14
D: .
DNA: TGTGCCAGCAGCCCCTACCCCACAGATACGCAGTATTTT
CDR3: CASSPYPTDTQYF

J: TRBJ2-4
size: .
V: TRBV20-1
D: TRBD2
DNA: TGCAGTGCGAGACCATTTAGCGGGAGGGTTGACATTCGGTACTTC
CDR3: CSARPFSGRVDIRYF

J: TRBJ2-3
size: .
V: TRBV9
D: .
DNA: TGTGCCAGCAGCCCGAGGGGGGGGGGACGGCACAGATACGCGTATTTT
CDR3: CASSPRGGGRHRYAYF

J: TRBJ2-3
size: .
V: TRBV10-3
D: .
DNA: TGTGCCATCAGTGATAGAGGGGATACGCAGTATTTT
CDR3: CAISDRGDTQYF

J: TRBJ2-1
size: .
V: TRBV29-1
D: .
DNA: TGCAGCGTTGTAGTTGATGGGCAGTTCTTC
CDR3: CSVVVDGQFF

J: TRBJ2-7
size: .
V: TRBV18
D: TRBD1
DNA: TGTGCCAGCTCACCGAGGTTGGGGACAGGGTACTACGAGCAGTACTTC
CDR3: CASSPRLGTGYYEQYF

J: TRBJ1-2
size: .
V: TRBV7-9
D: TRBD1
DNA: TGTGCCAGCAGCTTGGAGACAGGGGGCCCAGTAGGTGACGGCTACACCTTC
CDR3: CASSLETGGPVGDGYTF

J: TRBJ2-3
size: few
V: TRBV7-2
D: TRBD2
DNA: TGTGCCAGCAGCTTAGGTCCTAGCGGGGGCACAGATACGCAGTATTTT
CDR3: CASSLGPSGGTDTQYF

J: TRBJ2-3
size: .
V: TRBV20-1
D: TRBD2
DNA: TGCAGTGCTAGAGATCTCCTAGCGGGAGCTACTAGGAAGCAGTATTTT
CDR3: CSARDLLAGATRKQYF

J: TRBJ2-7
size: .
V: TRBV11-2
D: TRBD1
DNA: TGTGCCAGCAGCTTAGAGGGGACAGGGGGCTACGAGCAGTACTTC
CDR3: CASSLEGTGGYEQYF

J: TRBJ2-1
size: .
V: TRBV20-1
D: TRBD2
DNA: TGCAGTGCTAGATTCCTAGCGGGAGCCTACAATGAGCAGTTCTTC
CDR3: CSARFLAGAYNEQFF

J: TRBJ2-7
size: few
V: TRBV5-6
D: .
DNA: TGTGCCAGCAGCTTGGGGACGATCTACGAGCAGTACTTC
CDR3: CASSLGTIYEQYF

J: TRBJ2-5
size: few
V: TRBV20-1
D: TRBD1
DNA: TGCAGTGCTAGAGTCCCCGGGACAGGGGCAGAGACCCAGTACTTC
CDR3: CSARVPGTGAETQYF

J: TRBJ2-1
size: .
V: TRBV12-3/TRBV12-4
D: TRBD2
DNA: TGTGCCAGCAGCCGGGCTAGCGGGAGTCTAAATGAGCAGTTCTTC
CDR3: CASSRASGSLNEQFF

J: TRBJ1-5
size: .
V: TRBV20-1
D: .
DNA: TGCAGTGCTAGTCCCGGAGGATGGCGTGGACAGCCCCAGCATTTT
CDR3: CSASPGGWRGQPQHF

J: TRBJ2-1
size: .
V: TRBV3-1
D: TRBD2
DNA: TGTGCCAGCAGCCAAAGTTATGGAACTAGCGGGAGGGCCGGCTACAATGAGCAGTTCTTC
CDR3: CASSQSYGTSGRAGYNEQFF

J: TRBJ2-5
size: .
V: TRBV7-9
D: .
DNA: TGTGCCAGCAAGAGCAGAGAAGAGACCCAGTACTTC
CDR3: CASKSREETQYF

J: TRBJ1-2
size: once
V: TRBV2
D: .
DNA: TGTGCCAGCAGTCGGGGAAGGGACAACTATGGCTACACCTTC
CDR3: CASSRGRDNYGYTF

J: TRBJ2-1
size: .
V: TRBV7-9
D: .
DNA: TGTGCCAGCAGCTTAGCGGGGGCAGGGAAGCGAGTCAATGAGCAGTTCTTC
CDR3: CASSLAGAGKRVNEQFF

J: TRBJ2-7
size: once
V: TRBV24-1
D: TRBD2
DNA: TGTGCCACCAGTGATCCATCTAGCGGGGGAGCGTACAATGAGCAGTACTTC
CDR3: CATSDPSSGGAYNEQYF